This TCR beta chain was sequenced in a study of response to subunit inactivated influenza vaccine. V shed 4 bases and J shed 5 bases, with 15 bases lying between them. There are 14 residues in the CDR3. Germline CDR1 reads SGHRS; CDR2 reads YFSETQ. TCRdb passed the RT-PCR reads through MiXCR, listing each CDR3 protein once. This table holds about 620,000 distinct CDR3 sequences, about 10% found once. This clonotype turned up a few times. These same records also appear under a second study, on T cells expressing NK-cell markers. That study adds: A 5'RACE template switching approach incorporating UMIs was used to make TCR beta cDNA. Sorted CD3+CD56-NKG2C+, CD3+CD56+NKG2C+ and CD3+CD56+NKG2C- T cells supplied the TCR beta repertoires. One of the eight sequenced donors was seronegative, whereas the other seven were HCMV-seropositive. The contribution of dominant NKG2C+ clonotypes to CD8+ T cells in about 6 donors was 1.0-7.0%.

The receptor was isolated from a man aged 45-65 years who received an inactivated influenza vaccine. The source material was PBMCs from blood, sampled on the day of vaccination. The rearrangement joins TRBV5-1 to TRBJ2-5; D might be TRBD2 (6 bases). Here the CDR3 reads CASSPGYRGETQYF. The CDR3 bases are TGCGCCAGCAGCCCTGGTTACCGGGGGGAGACCCAGTACTTC.